Sequencing of this T cell receptor beta chain was carried out in a study of Tregs in tolerant kidney transplant recipients. Broader study findings: This study did not directly address biological reproducibility. The small number of patients limits these findings pending further validation. The most relevant donor-specific Treg TCRbeta repertoire apparently came from expansion with activated donor B cells.

Per the germline V gene, CDR1 is MNHNS and CDR2 is SASEGT. The CDR3 consists of 15 residues. J was trimmed by 0 bases and V by 5 bases; bases with no gene match: 4. Unstimulated regulatory T cells (CD4+CD25+CD127-), CD4+CD25- non-regulatory cells, CD4 and CD8 cells were FACS-sorted from thawed PBMCs. Concerning this clone: Its target is not known.

The data were produced by immunoSEQ multiplex PCR, yet TCRdb's version contains in-frame clones alone and is incomplete. The sample lists some 250,000 clones, about 80% occurring once. The TCR sequence derives from a human donor in good health. The chain recombines TRBV6-1 with TRBJ1-1, with 9 bases lining up with TRBD1. The sequenced sample was CD4+ T cells from blood. CDR3 loop: CASSPQGAVNTEAFF. The CDR3 nucleotides are TGTGCCAGCAGTCCACAGGGGGCGGTGAACACTGAAGCTTTCTTT.